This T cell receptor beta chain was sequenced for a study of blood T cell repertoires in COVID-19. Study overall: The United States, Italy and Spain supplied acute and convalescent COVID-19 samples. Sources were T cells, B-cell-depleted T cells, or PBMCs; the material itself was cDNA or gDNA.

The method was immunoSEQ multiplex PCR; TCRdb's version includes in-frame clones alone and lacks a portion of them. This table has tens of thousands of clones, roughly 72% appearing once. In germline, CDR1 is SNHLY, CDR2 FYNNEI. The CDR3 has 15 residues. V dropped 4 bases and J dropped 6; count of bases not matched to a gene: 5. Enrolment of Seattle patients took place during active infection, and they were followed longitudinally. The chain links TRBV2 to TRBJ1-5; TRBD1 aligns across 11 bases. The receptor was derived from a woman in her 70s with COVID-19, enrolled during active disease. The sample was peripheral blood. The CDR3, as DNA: TGTGCCAGCAGTGCGGACAGGGGGCATGGTCAGCCCCAGCATTTT. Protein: CASSADRGHGQPQHF.